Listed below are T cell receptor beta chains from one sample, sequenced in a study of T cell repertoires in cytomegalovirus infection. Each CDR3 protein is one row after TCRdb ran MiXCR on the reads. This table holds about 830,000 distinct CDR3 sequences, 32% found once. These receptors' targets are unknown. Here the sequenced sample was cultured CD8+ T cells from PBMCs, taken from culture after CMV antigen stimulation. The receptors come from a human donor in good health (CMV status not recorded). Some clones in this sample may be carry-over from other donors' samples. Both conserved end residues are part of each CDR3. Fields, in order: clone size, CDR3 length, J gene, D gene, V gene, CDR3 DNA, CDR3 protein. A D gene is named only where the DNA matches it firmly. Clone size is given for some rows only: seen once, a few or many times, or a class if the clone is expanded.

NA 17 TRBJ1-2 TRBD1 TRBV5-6 TGTGCCAGCAGCTTCATCTTTCAGGGGGCCAGGGGAGGTGGCTACACCTTC CASSFIFQGARGGGYTF
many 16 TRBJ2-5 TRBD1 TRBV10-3 TGTGCCATCAGACCTACCGGGACAGGGAATTCGGAGACCCAGTACTTC CAIRPTGTGNSETQYF
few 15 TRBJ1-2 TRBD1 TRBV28 TGTGCCAGCAGTTTAGCCCAAGACAGGGTCTATGGCTACACCTTC CASSLAQDRVYGYTF
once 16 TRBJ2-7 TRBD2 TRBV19 TGTGCCAGTAGTATCTCAACTAGCGAGATACACTACGAGCAGTACTTC CASSISTSEIHYEQYF
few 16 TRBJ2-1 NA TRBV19 TGTGCCAGTAGTATAGAATGGCTCAGCTCCTACAATGAGCAGTTCTTC CASSIEWLSSYNEQFF
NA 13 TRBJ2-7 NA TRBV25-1 TGTGCCAGCAGTGAAAGGGACTTCTACGAGCAGTACTTC CASSERDFYEQYF
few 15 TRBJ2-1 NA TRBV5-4 TGTGCCAGCAGCCCCGATCAGAGCTCCTACAATGAGCAGTTCTTC CASSPDQSSYNEQFF
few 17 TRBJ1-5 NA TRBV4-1 TGCGCCAGCAGCCTAGCACCAGGGGAGGCCAACGGTCAGCCCCAGCATTTT CASSLAPGEANGQPQHF
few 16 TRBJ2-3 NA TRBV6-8 TGTGCCAGCGAACCGAACGGGCCAGAGTTGCATGTTACGCAGTATTTT CASEPNGPELHVTQYF
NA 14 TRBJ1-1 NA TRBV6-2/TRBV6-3 TGTGCCAGCAGTTCCCAGGGTTTCGACACTGAAGCTTTCTTT CASSSQGFDTEAFF
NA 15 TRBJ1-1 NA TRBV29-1 TGCAGCGTTGAGGATCCCCGAGGACAGATTCCTGGAGCTTTCTTT CSVEDPRGQIPGAFF
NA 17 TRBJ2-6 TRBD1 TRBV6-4 TGTGCCAGCAGTAATCACAGGGGAGTCTCTGGGGCCAACGTCCTGACTTTC CASSNHRGVSGANVLTF
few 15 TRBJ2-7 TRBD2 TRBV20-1 TGCAGTGCTAGAGATCGGGGGACTAGCGACTACGAGCAGTACTTC CSARDRGTSDYEQYF
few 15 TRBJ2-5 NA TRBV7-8 TGTGCCAGCAGCCGGAAGGGGGGGGAGATTGAGACCCAGTACTTC CASSRKGGEIETQYF
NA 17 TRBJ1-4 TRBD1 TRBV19 TGTGCCAGTAGCCGGCCACAGGGGGCTTCTGGTAATGAAAAACTGTTTTTT CASSRPQGASGNEKLFF
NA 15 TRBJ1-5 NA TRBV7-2 TGTGCCAACAGCCCGGGGATTTATAGCAATCAGCCCCAGCATTTT CANSPGIYSNQPQHF
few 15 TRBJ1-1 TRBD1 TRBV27 TGTGCCAGCAGTCGTCGGGACAGACTGAACACTGAAGCTTTCTTT CASSRRDRLNTEAFF
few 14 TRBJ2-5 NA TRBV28 TGTGCCAGCAGTTCCCCGCCGGGGGCCGAGACCCAGTACTTC CASSSPPGAETQYF
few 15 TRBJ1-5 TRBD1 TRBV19 TGTGCCAGTAAGGGGATACAGGGGAGCAATCAGCCCCAGCATTTT CASKGIQGSNQPQHF
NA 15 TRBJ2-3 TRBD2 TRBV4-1 TGCGCCAGCAGCCCCCCGGGGGGGGCCGGAGATACGCAGTATTTT CASSPPGGAGDTQYF
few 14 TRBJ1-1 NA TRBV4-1 TGCGCCAGCAGAGAAAGGGGGATTCGCACTGAAGCTTTCTTT CASRERGIRTEAFF
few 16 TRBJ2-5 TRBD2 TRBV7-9 TGTGCCAGCAGCTTCGACGCTAGCGGGGTTAAAGAGACCCAGTACTTC CASSFDASGVKETQYF
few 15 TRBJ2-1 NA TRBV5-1 TGCGCCAGCAGCTTGGTTGCAGGTACCTACAATGAGCAGTTCTTC CASSLVAGTYNEQFF
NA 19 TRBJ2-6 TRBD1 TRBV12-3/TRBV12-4 TGTGCCAGCAGTTTAGTCCGACAGGGCCGCATTTCTGGGGCCGACGTCCTGACTTTC CASSLVRQGRISGADVLTF
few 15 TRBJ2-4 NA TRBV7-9 TGTGCCAGCAGCTCGGAGGTGGTAGCCAAAAACATTCAGTACTTC CASSSEVVAKNIQYF
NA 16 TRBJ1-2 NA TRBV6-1 TGTGCCAGCAGTGAAACCGCTCGAAGGGACCCTCTAGGCTACACCTTC CASSETARRDPLGYTF
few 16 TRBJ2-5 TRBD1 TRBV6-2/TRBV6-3 TGTGCCAGCAGTTACTCGATGGGACAGGGACAAGAGACCCAGTACTTC CASSYSMGQGQETQYF
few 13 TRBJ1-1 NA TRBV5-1 TGCGCCAGCACCCCACCCTTGGGCACTGAAGCTTTCTTT CASTPPLGTEAFF
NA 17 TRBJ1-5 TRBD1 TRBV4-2 TGTGCCAGCAGCCAAGTCTTACCCCGGGACAGCGAACGGCCCCAGCATTTT CASSQVLPRDSERPQHF
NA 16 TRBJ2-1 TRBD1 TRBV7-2 TGTGCCAACAGCTTGAGGACAGGGGGCTCCTACAATGAGCAGTTCTTC CANSLRTGGSYNEQFF
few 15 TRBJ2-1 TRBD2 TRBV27 TGTGCCAGCAGCCCCTCGGGGGGGAGGAACAATGAGCAGTTCTTC CASSPSGGRNNEQFF
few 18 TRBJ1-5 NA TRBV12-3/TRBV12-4 TGTGCCAGCAGTTTTGAGTTAAGTGTACGGGACACAAATCAGCCCCAGCATTTT CASSFELSVRDTNQPQHF
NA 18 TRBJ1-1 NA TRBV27 TGTGCCACCAGAAACCAGGCGTTTGCTTTTGGACCGAATCAAGAAGCTTTCTTT CATRNQAFAFGPNQEAFF
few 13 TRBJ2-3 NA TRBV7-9 TGTGCCACCAGGAAGGACAGCTCGGATACGCAGTATTTT CATRKDSSDTQYF
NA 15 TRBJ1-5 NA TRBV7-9 TGTGCCAGCAGCCGGGATGGCTTTCACAATCAGCCCCAGCATTTT CASSRDGFHNQPQHF
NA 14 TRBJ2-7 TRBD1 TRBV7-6 TGTGCCAGCAGCTATCGGACAGGGGACTACGAGCAGTACTTC CASSYRTGDYEQYF
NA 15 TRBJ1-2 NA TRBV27 TGTGCCAACAAGGGGGGCGGGGGGTTATGGGATGGCTACACCTTC CANKGGGGLWDGYTF
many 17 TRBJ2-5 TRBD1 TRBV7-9 TGTGCCAGCAGCACCACAGGGGGCAGCGAGATCCGGTTGACCCAGTACTTC CASSTTGGSEIRLTQYF
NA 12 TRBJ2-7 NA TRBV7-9 TGTGCCAGCAGCTTATCGGGGACCAAGCAGTACTTC CASSLSGTKQYF
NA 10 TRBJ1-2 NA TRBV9 TGTGCCAGCAGGGGAAAAACTACCACCTTC CASRGKTTTF
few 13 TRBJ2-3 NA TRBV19 TGTGCCAGTAGCTACAGCAAAACAGATACGCAGTATTTT CASSYSKTDTQYF
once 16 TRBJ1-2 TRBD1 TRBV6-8 TGTGCCAGCAGGGGACAGGGGGCCTATCCTCGGTATGGCTACACCTTC CASRGQGAYPRYGYTF
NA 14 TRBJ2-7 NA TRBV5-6 TGTGTCAGCAGCTTGTCGGGGCAAACCTACGAGCAGTACTTC CVSSLSGQTYEQYF
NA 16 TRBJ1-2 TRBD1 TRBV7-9 TGTGCCAGCAGCTTACCAGGGGGCGGAGAAAACTATGGCTACACCTTC CASSLPGGGENYGYTF
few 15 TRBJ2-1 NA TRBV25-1 TGTGCCAGCAGTGAAGACTACAGGTTCTACAATGAGCAGTTCTTC CASSEDYRFYNEQFF
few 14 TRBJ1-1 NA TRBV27 TGTGCCAGCAGTAAGGGTCATCCGAACACTGAAGCTTTCTTT CASSKGHPNTEAFF
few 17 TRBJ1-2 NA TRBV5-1 TGCGCCAGCAGCATTACCGGGACACCTGGCGTAAGCTATGGCTACACCTTC CASSITGTPGVSYGYTF
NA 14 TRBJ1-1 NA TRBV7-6 TGTGCCTGCAGCCTAGGGGGGGGGGACACTGAAGCTTTCTTT CACSLGGGDTEAFF
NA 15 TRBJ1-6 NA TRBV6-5 TGTGCCAGCAACCCGGGGAGGGTATATTTTTCACCCCTCCACTTT CASNPGRVYFSPLHF
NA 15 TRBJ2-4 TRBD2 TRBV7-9 TGTGCCAGCAGCCATAGCGGGATAGCCAAAAACATTCAGTACTTC CASSHSGIAKNIQYF
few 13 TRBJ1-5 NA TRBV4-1 TGCGCCAGCAGCCAAGCTAGCAATCAGCCCCAGCATTTT CASSQASNQPQHF
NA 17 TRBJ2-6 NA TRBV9 TGTGCCAGCAGCGTAGTCGCAGGGGTCGCTGGGGCCAACGTCCTGACTTTC CASSVVAGVAGANVLTF
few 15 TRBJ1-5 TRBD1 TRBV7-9 TGTGCCAGCAGTTATACCGGGACAGGGGTTCAGCCCCAGCATTTT CASSYTGTGVQPQHF